These T cell receptor beta chains were read from a single sample in a study of CD8 T cells in Susac syndrome. TCRdb used MiXCR to reprocess the immunoSEQ multiplex PCR reads, holding one entry per CDR3 protein. In the table there are about 300,000 distinct CDR3 sequences, 75% to 90% of which are singletons. Material: CD8+ T cells from PBMCs. These receptor sequences come from a human donor with multiple sclerosis. Each CDR3 is given with its conserved first and last residue. Each record gives: J gene, V gene, clone size, D gene, CDR3 protein, CDR3 DNA. D genes are given only for firm matches. Not every row has a clone size; where given, it reads once, few, many or a size class.

j_call: TRBJ2-5
v_call: TRBV12-3/TRBV12-4
clone_size: -
d_call: -
cdr3_aa: CASSLMSTGEGETQYF
cdr3_nt: TGTGCCAGCAGTTTAATGTCGACAGGGGAGGGGGAGACCCAGTACTTC

j_call: TRBJ2-3
v_call: TRBV7-2
clone_size: -
d_call: -
cdr3_aa: CASSLVGGVDTQYF
cdr3_nt: TGTGCCAGCAGCCTAGTGGGCGGGGTTGATACGCAGTATTTT

j_call: TRBJ2-3
v_call: TRBV30
clone_size: -
d_call: TRBD2
cdr3_aa: CAWGPGGITDTQYF
cdr3_nt: TGTGCCTGGGGCCCCGGGGGGATCACAGATACGCAGTATTTT

j_call: TRBJ2-1
v_call: TRBV19
clone_size: -
d_call: -
cdr3_aa: CASSIVSGGNNEQFF
cdr3_nt: TGTGCCAGTAGTATAGTAAGCGGTGGGAACAATGAGCAGTTCTTC

j_call: TRBJ2-7
v_call: TRBV5-1
clone_size: -
d_call: TRBD1
cdr3_aa: CASSLQGAIGYEQYF
cdr3_nt: TGCGCCAGCAGCTTGCAGGGGGCGATAGGCTACGAGCAGTACTTC

j_call: TRBJ2-7
v_call: TRBV10-3
clone_size: -
d_call: TRBD1
cdr3_aa: CAISEFAGQGAYEQYF
cdr3_nt: TGTGCCATCAGTGAGTTTGCGGGACAGGGGGCTTACGAGCAGTACTTC

j_call: TRBJ2-1
v_call: TRBV5-8
clone_size: -
d_call: -
cdr3_aa: CASSFAPVGTGVEQFF
cdr3_nt: TGTGCCAGCAGCTTTGCCCCCGTGGGTACTGGGGTCGAGCAGTTCTTC

j_call: TRBJ2-5
v_call: TRBV15
clone_size: -
d_call: -
cdr3_aa: CATSPLGETQYF
cdr3_nt: TGTGCCACCAGCCCTCTGGGAGAGACCCAGTACTTC

j_call: TRBJ2-5
v_call: TRBV5-5
clone_size: once
d_call: -
cdr3_aa: CASIAPMKETQYF
cdr3_nt: TGTGCCAGCATAGCACCGATGAAGGAGACCCAGTACTTC

j_call: TRBJ1-5
v_call: TRBV6-6
clone_size: -
d_call: -
cdr3_aa: CASRLVSTSDQPQHF
cdr3_nt: TGTGCCAGCAGGCTTGTATCCACTTCGGATCAGCCCCAGCATTTT

j_call: TRBJ2-5
v_call: TRBV29-1
clone_size: -
d_call: -
cdr3_aa: CSADGMSEHPGHIQETQYF
cdr3_nt: TGCAGCGCTGACGGGATGAGTGAGCACCCGGGACACATCCAAGAGACCCAGTACTTC

j_call: TRBJ2-5
v_call: TRBV19
clone_size: -
d_call: -
cdr3_aa: CASSPLFLTQETQYF
cdr3_nt: TGTGCCAGTAGTCCGTTATTTCTTACACAAGAGACCCAGTACTTC

j_call: TRBJ2-2
v_call: TRBV30
clone_size: -
d_call: -
cdr3_aa: CAWSVGGTGELFF
cdr3_nt: TGTGCCTGGAGTGTAGGGGGCACCGGGGAGCTGTTTTTT

j_call: TRBJ1-2
v_call: TRBV4-1
clone_size: once
d_call: -
cdr3_aa: CASSTGGEAGYGYTF
cdr3_nt: TGCGCCAGCAGCACCGGCGGGGAGGCGGGCTATGGCTACACCTTC

j_call: TRBJ2-7
v_call: TRBV28
clone_size: -
d_call: -
cdr3_aa: CASSIRPTSYEQYF
cdr3_nt: TGTGCCAGCAGCATCCGACCGACCAGTTACGAGCAGTACTTC

j_call: TRBJ2-3
v_call: TRBV28
clone_size: once
d_call: TRBD1
cdr3_aa: CASSSGQAGLDTQYF
cdr3_nt: TGTGCCAGCAGTTCGGGACAGGCGGGCCTAGATACGCAGTATTTT

j_call: TRBJ1-4
v_call: TRBV7-2
clone_size: once
d_call: -
cdr3_aa: CASSLDQEGNNEKLFF
cdr3_nt: TGTGCCAGCAGCTTAGATCAGGAGGGTAATAATGAAAAACTGTTTTTT

j_call: TRBJ2-7
v_call: TRBV7-9
clone_size: -
d_call: -
cdr3_aa: CVSSRPGAYEQYF
cdr3_nt: TGTGTCAGCAGCCGGCCCGGGGCCTACGAGCAGTACTTC

j_call: TRBJ2-2
v_call: TRBV27
clone_size: once
d_call: -
cdr3_aa: CASSRIGFGNTGELFF
cdr3_nt: TGTGCCAGCAGTAGGATTGGGTTCGGGAACACCGGGGAGCTGTTTTTT

j_call: TRBJ2-7
v_call: TRBV4-2
clone_size: -
d_call: -
cdr3_aa: CASSQDRTSSYEQYF
cdr3_nt: TGTGCCAGCAGCCAAGACAGGACGAGCTCCTACGAGCAGTACTTC

j_call: TRBJ2-3
v_call: TRBV11-2
clone_size: -
d_call: -
cdr3_aa: CASSPWVGVAAQDTQYF
cdr3_nt: TGTGCCAGCAGCCCATGGGTGGGGGTCGCAGCCCAGGACACGCAGTATTTT

j_call: TRBJ2-7
v_call: TRBV20-1
clone_size: -
d_call: -
cdr3_aa: CSASDGYEQYF
cdr3_nt: TGCAGTGCTAGCGATGGCTACGAGCAGTACTTC

j_call: TRBJ2-1
v_call: TRBV6-6
clone_size: -
d_call: -
cdr3_aa: CASRATFGDNEQFF
cdr3_nt: TGTGCCAGCAGGGCAACTTTCGGAGACAATGAGCAGTTCTTC

j_call: TRBJ2-7
v_call: TRBV27
clone_size: -
d_call: TRBD1
cdr3_aa: CATRPTGDYYEQYF
cdr3_nt: TGTGCCACCCGCCCGACAGGGGATTATTACGAGCAGTACTTC

j_call: TRBJ2-7
v_call: TRBV24-1
clone_size: -
d_call: -
cdr3_aa: CATRDGNYEQYF
cdr3_nt: TGTGCCACCAGAGACGGGAACTACGAGCAGTACTTC

j_call: TRBJ2-1
v_call: TRBV7-2
clone_size: -
d_call: -
cdr3_aa: CASSSPVEQFF
cdr3_nt: TGTGCCAGCAGCTCCCCCGTAGAGCAGTTCTTC

j_call: TRBJ1-5
v_call: TRBV4-2
clone_size: once
d_call: -
cdr3_aa: CASSQEGSYKPQHF
cdr3_nt: TGTGCCAGCAGCCAAGAGGGCTCGTATAAGCCCCAGCATTTT

j_call: TRBJ2-7
v_call: TRBV20-1
clone_size: -
d_call: -
cdr3_aa: CSARDRQFYEQYF
cdr3_nt: TGCAGTGCTAGAGATCGACAGTTCTACGAGCAGTACTTC

j_call: TRBJ2-2
v_call: TRBV29-1
clone_size: -
d_call: -
cdr3_aa: CSVLLAGVGDTGELFF
cdr3_nt: TGCAGCGTTCTACTCGCCGGGGTCGGGGACACCGGGGAGCTGTTTTTT

j_call: TRBJ1-3
v_call: TRBV20-1
clone_size: -
d_call: -
cdr3_aa: CSARVGSSGNTIYF
cdr3_nt: TGCAGTGCTAGAGTAGGGAGCTCTGGAAACACCATATATTTT

j_call: TRBJ2-7
v_call: TRBV4-1
clone_size: few
d_call: TRBD1
cdr3_aa: CASSQPGQRLYEQYF
cdr3_nt: TGCGCCAGCAGCCAACCGGGACAGAGACTCTACGAGCAGTACTTC

j_call: TRBJ1-2
v_call: TRBV2
clone_size: -
d_call: -
cdr3_aa: CASSEMAFYGYTF
cdr3_nt: TGTGCCAGCAGTGAAATGGCATTTTATGGCTACACCTTC

j_call: TRBJ2-2
v_call: TRBV4-2
clone_size: -
d_call: -
cdr3_aa: CASSQKLGGELFF
cdr3_nt: TGTGCCAGCAGCCAAAAGCTGGGCGGGGAGCTGTTTTTT

j_call: TRBJ2-5
v_call: TRBV30
clone_size: -
d_call: -
cdr3_aa: CAWSVEDPSETQYF
cdr3_nt: TGTGCCTGGAGTGTGGAGGACCCCAGCGAGACCCAGTACTTC

j_call: TRBJ2-5
v_call: TRBV6-1
clone_size: -
d_call: TRBD1
cdr3_aa: CATTGTGYNLQETQYF
cdr3_nt: TGTGCCACCACCGGGACAGGGTACAATCTACAAGAGACCCAGTACTTC

j_call: TRBJ2-1
v_call: TRBV18
clone_size: -
d_call: TRBD2
cdr3_aa: CASSPEGWGLAGLSFHNEQFF
cdr3_nt: TGTGCCAGCTCACCCGAGGGCTGGGGACTAGCGGGGCTTTCCTTCCACAATGAGCAGTTCTTC

j_call: TRBJ2-1
v_call: TRBV5-1
clone_size: -
d_call: TRBD2
cdr3_aa: CAGSKTSSGTSSYNEQFF
cdr3_nt: TGCGCCGGCAGTAAAACATCTTCCGGGACTAGCTCCTACAATGAGCAGTTCTTC

j_call: TRBJ1-2
v_call: TRBV20-1
clone_size: -
d_call: TRBD1
cdr3_aa: CSARPQGDYGYTF
cdr3_nt: TGCAGTGCCAGACCCCAGGGGGACTATGGCTACACCTTC

j_call: TRBJ2-3
v_call: TRBV27
clone_size: -
d_call: -
cdr3_aa: CASSFLSFGTTDTQYF
cdr3_nt: TGTGCCAGCAGTTTTTTAAGCTTCGGAACCACAGATACGCAGTATTTT

j_call: TRBJ2-1
v_call: TRBV2
clone_size: once
d_call: -
cdr3_aa: CASAKVLVNEQFF
cdr3_nt: TGTGCCAGCGCCAAAGTACTGGTGAATGAGCAGTTCTTC

j_call: TRBJ2-7
v_call: TRBV27
clone_size: -
d_call: -
cdr3_aa: CGTGTTVYEQYF
cdr3_nt: TGTGGGACCGGGACCACCGTCTACGAGCAGTACTTC

j_call: TRBJ1-2
v_call: TRBV7-2
clone_size: -
d_call: -
cdr3_aa: CASSLVPGANYGYTF
cdr3_nt: TGTGCCAGCAGCTTAGTTCCAGGGGCCAACTATGGCTACACCTTC

j_call: TRBJ2-5
v_call: TRBV9
clone_size: -
d_call: -
cdr3_aa: CASSVGGSSETQYF
cdr3_nt: TGTGCCAGCAGCGTAGGGGGCAGCTCAGAGACCCAGTACTTC

j_call: TRBJ2-7
v_call: TRBV6-5
clone_size: -
d_call: -
cdr3_aa: CASSYIARNYEQYF
cdr3_nt: TGTGCCAGCAGTTATATCGCTCGCAACTACGAGCAGTACTTC

j_call: TRBJ2-3
v_call: TRBV7-9
clone_size: -
d_call: TRBD2
cdr3_aa: CASSSGLAGVTDTQYF
cdr3_nt: TGTGCCAGCAGCTCGGGACTAGCGGGAGTGACAGATACGCAGTATTTT

j_call: TRBJ2-1
v_call: TRBV30
clone_size: -
d_call: -
cdr3_aa: CAWSDRVVENHSYNEQFF
cdr3_nt: TGTGCCTGGAGTGATAGGGTCGTAGAGAACCATTCCTACAATGAGCAGTTCTTC

j_call: TRBJ2-1
v_call: TRBV9
clone_size: -
d_call: TRBD2
cdr3_aa: CASSVDPLAGGPNEQFF
cdr3_nt: TGTGCCAGCAGCGTAGACCCCCTAGCGGGGGGACCCAATGAGCAGTTCTTC

j_call: TRBJ1-2
v_call: TRBV12-3/TRBV12-4
clone_size: -
d_call: -
cdr3_aa: CASSIVQGINYGCTF
cdr3_nt: TGTGCCAGCAGTATCGTCCAGGGGATTAACTATGGCTGCACCTTC

j_call: TRBJ2-2
v_call: TRBV28
clone_size: -
d_call: -
cdr3_aa: CASKSEGSTGELFF
cdr3_nt: TGTGCCAGCAAATCAGAGGGTAGCACCGGGGAGCTGTTTTTT

j_call: TRBJ2-7
v_call: TRBV7-2
clone_size: -
d_call: -
cdr3_aa: CASEGTDAYEQYF
cdr3_nt: TGTGCCAGCGAGGGAACGGATGCCTACGAGCAGTACTTC

j_call: TRBJ1-1
v_call: TRBV4-2
clone_size: -
d_call: -
cdr3_aa: CASSQDGGAPEAFF
cdr3_nt: TGTGCCAGCAGCCAAGACGGGGGGGCGCCTGAAGCTTTCTTT

j_call: TRBJ1-2
v_call: TRBV7-6
clone_size: once
d_call: -
cdr3_aa: CASSPGDGYTF
cdr3_nt: TGTGCCAGCAGCCCAGGGGATGGCTACACCTTC

j_call: TRBJ1-1
v_call: TRBV27
clone_size: -
d_call: TRBD1
cdr3_aa: CASSWGRGATEAFF
cdr3_nt: TGTGCCAGCAGTTGGGGCAGGGGGGCCACTGAAGCTTTCTTT

j_call: TRBJ2-7
v_call: TRBV27
clone_size: -
d_call: -
cdr3_aa: CASSLYGLGYEQYF
cdr3_nt: TGTGCCAGCAGTTTATACGGGCTAGGATACGAGCAGTACTTC

j_call: TRBJ1-5
v_call: TRBV12-3/TRBV12-4
clone_size: -
d_call: -
cdr3_aa: CASGLGGSNQPQHF
cdr3_nt: TGTGCCAGCGGGCTCGGCGGGAGCAATCAGCCCCAGCATTTT